The clone carrying this T cell receptor (beta chain) was recorded only once. An end of the junction differs from the germline gene, which may be a read error. The sample contains more than one DNA sequence encoding this CDR3. This sample was included in a study of cytomegalovirus exposure and HLA in healthy donors. The germline gives CDR1 MNHNY, CDR2 SVGAGI (reference sequence). The CDR3 has 13 amino acids. 13 Jbeta primers and 60 Vbeta primers were used for the PCR. Profiling relied on immunoSEQ multiplex PCR, and the TCRdb table lists in-frame clones only, not all of them. The sample gives some 160,000 clones, over 60% of which show up once; around 6% is in the top ten.

The chain employs TRBV6-6 and TRBJ2-7; possibly TRBD1 for D (5 bases). This sequence originates from a man aged 40-50 years in good health and CMV-seronegative. The sample comprised PBMCs. The DNA for the CDR3 is TGCGCCAGCAGTTACTGGGGCACCTACGAGCAGTACTTC. Translation gives CASSYWGTYEQYF.